Listed here are 25 T cell receptor beta chains from one sample, sequenced in a study of blood T cell repertoires in COVID-19. The method was immunoSEQ multiplex PCR; TCRdb's version includes in-frame clones alone and lacks a portion of them. The repertoire holds fewer than 85,000 clones, with less than 85% as singletons. Source material: peripheral blood. These receptors were taken from a man in his 60s with acute or convalescent COVID-19.

The rearrangement joins TRBV18 to TRBJ1-2, with unresolved D. V was shortened by 0 bases and J by 4 bases, with 9 bases between the two germline ends. Per the germline V gene, CDR1 is KGHSH and CDR2 is LQKENI. The CDR3 is 14 amino acids. CDR3 bases: TGTGCCAGCTCACCACCAAATTCAGGCTATGGCTACACCTTC. It encodes CASSPPNSGYGYTF. Together with reference TRBV18 and TRBJ1-2, the CDR3 gives the full variable domain: NAGVMQNPRHLVRRRGQEARLRCSPMKGHSHVYWYRQLPEEGLKFMVYLQKENIIDESGMPKERFSAEFPKEGPSILRIQQVVRGDSAAYFCASSPPNSGYGYTFGSGTRLTVV.

This clone is a singleton in its sample. The CDR3 here is CASSQLRRRGPTDTQYF. For the CDR3, the DNA is TGTGCCAGCAGCCAACTCAGGCGTAGGGGGCCGACAGATACGCAGTATTTT. V usage is TRBV3-1 (or the pseudogene TRBV3-2) and J usage is TRBJ2-3; 7 bases are shared with TRBD1. The trim removed 2 bases at V and 3 bases at J, leaving 11 bases unmatched. From germline, CDR1 is LGHDT and CDR2 YNNKEL (reference sequence). The CDR3 is 17 residues long.

The chain uses TRBV5-1 and TRBJ2-7, with 10 nucleotides matching TRBD2. Germline V gene lookup returns CDR1 SGHRS and CDR2 YFSETQ. J was trimmed by 0 bases and V by 4 bases; bases with no gene match: 4. The CDR3 spans 15 residues. As DNA, the CDR3 is TGCGCCAGCAGCAGATCTAGCGGGAGCTCCTACGAGCAGTACTTC. It is translated as CASSRSSGSSYEQYF.

J is TRBJ2-5 and V is TRBV5-1, with TRBD1 as a possible D gene (5 bases). Germline lookup yields CDR1 SGHRS and CDR2 YFSETQ. There are 14 residues in the CDR3. The V and J ends lost 2 bases and 1 base respectively, with 9 bases between them. CDR3 in amino acids: CASSFGQGQETQYF. CDR3 nucleotides: TGCGCCAGCAGCTTCGGCCAGGGCCAAGAGACCCAGTACTTC.

The chain couples TRBV13 to TRBJ1-1; 9 nucleotides align to TRBD1. The CDR3 has 14 amino acids. After removal of 4 bases from V and 5 bases from J, the junction contained 5 bases not matched to a gene. Germline CDR1 PRHDT, CDR2 FYEKMQ (reference sequence). The CDR3 DNA sequence: TGTGCCAGCAGCTCCTGGGACAGGGTGACTGAAGCTTTCTTT. This translates into CASSSWDRVTEAFF.

The chain employs TRBV18 and TRBJ2-7; 11 bases fit TRBD2. CDR1 is KGHSH and CDR2 is LQKENI in the germline V gene. The CDR3 contains 15 residues. V dropped 3 bases and J dropped 1; count of bases not matched to a gene: 2. The CDR3 DNA sequence: TGTGCCAGCTCACCGGGACTAGCGGAGTCCTACGAGCAGTACTTC. It specifies CASSPGLAESYEQYF. Drawing the rest from reference TRBV18 and TRBJ2-7, the complete variable domain is NAGVMQNPRHLVRRRGQEARLRCSPMKGHSHVYWYRQLPEEGLKFMVYLQKENIIDESGMPKERFSAEFPKEGPSILRIQQVVRGDSAAYFCASSPGLAESYEQYFGPGTRLTVT.

The chain uses TRBV7-9 and TRBJ2-7; D may be TRBD1 (6 bases). The V end was cut by 1 base, the J end by 1 base, with 8 bases between. This CDR3 region has 14 residues. The germline CDR1 and CDR2 sequences are SEHNR and FQNEAQ (reference sequence). The CDR3 sequence is CASSLGTDSYEQYF. CDR3 DNA: TGTGCCAGCAGCTTAGGGACAGATTCCTACGAGCAGTACTTC.

CDR3 sequence: CASSPSRGADTGELFF. The CDR3, as DNA: TGTGCCAGTAGTCCTAGCCGGGGGGCAGACACCGGGGAGCTGTTTTTT. This chain uses TRBV19 with TRBJ2-2, with D perhaps TRBD2 (7 bases). Germline V gene data show CDR1 as LNHDA and CDR2 as SQIVND (reference sequence). This CDR3 is 16 amino acids long. V gave up 5 bases and J gave up 3 bases, with 16 bases separating them. Filled out from reference TRBV19 and TRBJ2-2, the complete variable domain reads DGGITQSPKYLFRKEGQNVTLSCEQNLNHDAMYWYRQDPGQGLRLIYYSQIVNDFQKGDIAEGYSVSREKKESFPLTVTSAQKNPTAFYLCASSPSRGADTGELFFGEGSRLTVL.

The chain recombines TRBV27 with TRBJ2-1; 12 bases fit TRBD2. There are 15 residues in the CDR3. V was pared by 4 bases and J by 6 bases, with 4 bases of the junction left unmatched. Germline V lookup: CDR1 MNHEY, CDR2 SMNVEV (reference sequence). CDR3 coding DNA: TGTGCCAGCAGTTCCGGGACTAGCGGGTTCAATGAGCAGTTCTTC. Residues: CASSSGTSGFNEQFF.

The chain links TRBV19 to TRBJ1-2; 8 nucleotides agree with TRBD1. With V trimmed by 3 bases and J by 4 bases, 4 bases remained unmatched. Germline loops: CDR1 LNHDA, CDR2 SQIVND (reference sequence). This CDR3 has 14 residues. Here the CDR3 reads CASSMAGQGYGYTF. CDR3 DNA: TGTGCCAGTAGTATGGCCGGACAGGGCTATGGCTACACCTTC. Together with reference TRBV19 and TRBJ1-2, the CDR3 gives the full variable domain: DGGITQSPKYLFRKEGQNVTLSCEQNLNHDAMYWYRQDPGQGLRLIYYSQIVNDFQKGDIAEGYSVSREKKESFPLTVTSAQKNPTAFYLCASSMAGQGYGYTFGSGTRLTVV.

In this sample, this clone turned up many times. The rearrangement links TRBV19 to TRBJ2-5, with D possibly TRBD2 on 6 matching bases. Trimming left V 3 bases short and J 0 bases short, with 11 bases between. The CDR3 is 15 residues long. CDR1 is LNHDA, CDR2 SQIVND, per germline (reference sequence). In DNA, the CDR3 is TGTGCCAGTAGTATCTTGGCGGGGAACCAAGAGACCCAGTACTTC. Translating gives CASSILAGNQETQYF. The variable domain in full, with the rest retrieved from reference TRBV19 and TRBJ2-5, is DGGITQSPKYLFRKEGQNVTLSCEQNLNHDAMYWYRQDPGQGLRLIYYSQIVNDFQKGDIAEGYSVSREKKESFPLTVTSAQKNPTAFYLCASSILAGNQETQYFGPGTRLLVL.

The V gene is TRBV3-1 (or the pseudogene TRBV3-2), the J gene TRBJ2-3; no clear D gene. Deletions cut 1 base from V and 1 base from J, with 9 bases between. Germline V gene data show CDR1 as LGHDT and CDR2 as YNNKEL (reference sequence). The CDR3 length is 15 residues. DNA for the CDR3: TGTGCCAGCAGCCAAGTCGAGGCAGGCACAGATACGCAGTATTTT. It specifies CASSQVEAGTDTQYF.

The gene calls are TRBV6-2 or TRBV6-3 and TRBJ1-1; D possibly corresponds to TRBD1 (5 bases). With 6 bases removed from V and 1 base from J, the gap between germline ends came to 9 bases. CDR3 length: 13 residues. CDR1 and CDR2 from the germline V gene are MNHEY and SVGEGT. CDR3 sequence reads: CASSSGGNTEAFF. CDR3 DNA: TGTGCCAGCAGCTCCGGGGGGAACACTGAAGCTTTCTTT.

The V gene is TRBV4-1, the J gene TRBJ1-5; possibly TRBD1 for D (5 bases). CDR3 size: 14 residues. V lost 1 base, J lost 6 bases, and 10 bases lay in between. Germline CDR1 is MGHRA and CDR2 is YSYEKL. CDR3 in amino acids: CASSQGSGGQPQHF. The CDR3 DNA sequence: TGCGCCAGCAGCCAAGGGTCCGGGGGTCAGCCCCAGCATTTT.

The V call is TRBV7-9, the J call TRBJ1-5, with TRBD1 identical over 8 bases. Losses at the gene ends were 2 bases for V and 4 bases for J; bases not matched to a gene: 7. Germline V gives CDR1 SEHNR, CDR2 FQNEAQ (reference sequence). The CDR3 is made up of 16 amino acids. The CDR3 nucleotides are TGTGCCAGCAGCTTATATGGGACAGGAGCAAATCAGCCCCAGCATTTT. As protein: CASSLYGTGANQPQHF.

V usage is TRBV6-5 and J usage is TRBJ1-1, with D possibly TRBD1 on 5 matching bases. Germline CDR1 reads MNHEY; CDR2 reads SVGAGI. V shed 6 bases and J shed 1 base, with 15 bases lying between them. The CDR3 is made up of 15 amino acids. CDR3 loop: CASSLPGGENTEAFF. The CDR3 region has the DNA TGTGCCAGCAGCTTGCCCGGGGGTGAGAACACTGAAGCTTTCTTT.

The V and J genes are TRBV3-1 (or the pseudogene TRBV3-2) and TRBJ1-6, with a possible D match to TRBD1 (6 bases). Per germline, CDR1 LGHDT and CDR2 YNNKEL (reference sequence). This CDR3 comprises 12 residues. Trimming left V 8 bases short and J 9 bases short, with 11 bases between. CDR3 DNA sequence: TGTGCCAGCCAACAGGGCCGTTCACCCCTCCACTTT. Translation gives CASQQGRSPLHF.

The chain recombines TRBV7-9 with TRBJ2-3, with 7 bases matching TRBD1. V gave up 8 bases and J gave up 3 bases; unmatched junction bases: 11. Germline loops: CDR1 SEHNR, CDR2 FQNEAQ (reference sequence). This CDR3 spans 15 amino acids. CDR3 sequence: CASAKGAGMTDTQYF. CDR3 nucleotide sequence: TGTGCCAGCGCCAAGGGGGCAGGGATGACAGATACGCAGTATTTT.

This clone showed up just a few times. The rearrangement uses TRBV19 and TRBJ1-2; unclear D gene. Germline V gene lookup returns CDR1 LNHDA and CDR2 SQIVND (reference sequence). This CDR3 is built from 13 residues. V was pared by 6 bases and J by 4 bases, with 12 bases between. The CDR3 loop reads CASSRAGSYGYTF. The CDR3 coding sequence is TGTGCCAGTAGCAGAGCCGGGAGCTATGGCTACACCTTC.

The gene calls are TRBV2 and TRBJ1-6, with TRBD1 identical over 10 bases. From germline, CDR1 is SNHLY and CDR2 FYNNEI. The V and J ends lost 11 bases and 7 bases, in that order; junction bases with no gene match: 5. This CDR3 contains 13 residues. The CDR3 bases are TGTGCCGGAAGGACAGGGGGAAATTCACCCCTCCACTTT. Translated, it gives CAGRTGGNSPLHF.

This clone has only one observation. The rearrangement uses TRBV10-3 and TRBJ1-6; TRBD1 might be the D (5 bases). Trimming took off 3 bases at V and 10 bases at J, with 13 bases between the two ends. The CDR3 sequence is 14 residues long. Germline V gene sequence: CDR1 ENHRY, CDR2 SYGVKD. Here the CDR3 reads CAISDRGSGSPLHF. DNA of the CDR3: TGTGCCATCAGTGACCGGGGGTCTGGATCACCCCTCCACTTT.

This clone was picked up one time. V gene TRBV5-1 combines with J gene TRBJ1-2, with TRBD1 matching 9 bases. CDR3 length: 17 amino acids. Unmatched junction bases numbered 15, after V lost 2 bases and J lost 7 bases. Germline-derived CDR1 and CDR2 are SGHRS and YFSETQ. Here the CDR3 reads CASSFPGQGMDGSGYTF. CDR3 DNA: TGCGCCAGCAGCTTTCCGGGACAGGGAATGGATGGCTCTGGCTACACCTTC. The full variable domain, completed using reference TRBV5-1 and TRBJ1-2, is KAGVTQTPRYLIKTRGQQVTLSCSPISGHRSVSWYQQTPGQGLQFLFEYFSETQRNKGNFPGRFSGRQFSNSRSEMNVSTLELGDSALYLCASSFPGQGMDGSGYTFGSGTRLTVV.

This clone occurred a few times. The chain combines TRBV7-2 with TRBJ2-7; D uncertain. The CDR3 is 13 residues long. The germline V gene has CDR1 SGHTA and CDR2 FQGNSA. V lost 3 bases and J 4 bases, leaving 10 bases between the germline ends. Here the CDR3 DNA reads TGTGCCAGCAGCTTCTCCCCAACTTACGAGCAGTACGTC. Protein: CASSFSPTYEQYV.

The J gene is TRBJ1-5, the V gene TRBV3-1 (or the pseudogene TRBV3-2); D is perhaps TRBD1 (5 bases). CDR1 is LGHDT and CDR2 is YNNKEL in the germline V gene (reference sequence). The CDR3 spans 15 residues. V was cut by 0 bases and J by 7 bases, with 13 bases left in between. In DNA, the CDR3 is TGTGCCAGCAGCCAAGACGGGCAGGGTGGCCAGCCCCAGCATTTT. This codes for CASSQDGQGGQPQHF.

This clone was seen more than once but under ten times. The chain employs TRBV5-1 and TRBJ1-2; TRBD1 is a possible D gene (6 bases). The CDR3 is 13 residues long. CDR1 is SGHRS, CDR2 YFSETQ, per germline. Trimming removed 2 bases at V and 5 bases at J, with 10 bases between. As DNA, the CDR3 is TGCGCCAGCAGCTTCGACAGGAGTTATGGCTACACCTTC. Its protein is CASSFDRSYGYTF.